The following is a T cell receptor (beta chain) sequence with its context. The sample is drawn from a study of blood T cell repertoires in COVID-19. For the study at large: Acute and convalescent COVID-19 samples came from the United States, Italy and Spain. T cells, B-cell-depleted T cells, or PBMCs provided the cDNA or gDNA that served as material.

Under the authors' procedure: Amplifying reference gene primers gave estimates of nucleated cell counts. The protocol was immunoSEQ multiplex PCR, while the TCRdb copy is restricted to in-frame clones and leaves out a portion. The D gene and trimming were derived from the DNA, and the V and J assignments and clone size from that table. Seen here are 200,000 to 300,000 clones, about 80% observed once, and the top ten hold about 1.9%. Germline V gene lookup returns CDR1 MNHNY and CDR2 SVGAGI (reference sequence). V lost 6 bases to trimming and J lost 3 bases, with 17 bases between them. This CDR3 is 15 amino acids long.

Sequenced sample: peripheral blood. The clonotype comes from a man aged 30 to 45 who had recovered from COVID-19. The chain couples TRBV6-6 to TRBJ2-5, with D perhaps TRBD1 (6 bases). CDR3 loop: CASRLTQGEKETQYF. CDR3 bases: TGTGCCAGCAGACTCACACAGGGTGAAAAAGAGACCCAGTACTTC.